This T cell receptor beta chain originates from a study of OX40 agonist ivuxolimab in advanced cancers. Study background: Patients were infused with ivuxolimab every 2 weeks at 0.01 to 10 mg/kg. Melanoma, hepatocellular carcinoma, head and neck or renal cell cancer occurred in dose-escalation patients.

Data came from immunoSEQ multiplex PCR; TCRdb stores just in-frame clones and leaves some out. The top ten hold around 4.4% of the sample, which has about 77,000 clones, 90% to 95% seen once. Specimen: CD4+ or CD8+ T cells sorted from blood, collected in a trial of the OX40 agonist ivuxolimab. The clonotype comes from an adult with an advanced solid tumor such as melanoma, head and neck, liver or kidney cancer.

DNA for the CDR3: TGTGCCAGCAGTTTAAGGACGGCCGGGGAGCTGTTTTTT. Its protein is CASSLRTAGELFF. The chain links TRBV28 to TRBJ2-2; no clear D. There are 13 residues in the CDR3. CDR1 is MDHEN, CDR2 SYDVKM, per germline. V was pared by 2 bases and J by 6 bases, with 7 bases between.